The TCR beta chain described here comes from a study of shared clonotypes between healthy human individuals. Across the whole study: The study enrolled a couple of women and three men aged 18 to 49.

This table comes from immunoSEQ multiplex PCR, and its TCRdb copy is limited to in-frame clones, with some not included. The sample has 450,000 to 500,000 clones, 60% to 80% seen once. All donors were healthy HIV-negative adults lacking recent acute infections or vaccinations. This CDR3 is 16 amino acids long. Germline lookup yields CDR1 SGHAT and CDR2 FQNNGV. The V and J ends lost 5 bases and 4 bases, in that order; junction bases with no gene match: 9. This TCR derives from a woman in her forties in good health. Some clones in this sample may be carry-over from other donors' samples. The chain recombines TRBV11-2 with TRBJ2-1; 9 positions match TRBD2. The sequenced material came from PBMCs. This CDR3 reads CASSPSTSGYYNEQFF. The CDR3 DNA reads as TGTGCCAGCAGCCCATCGACTAGCGGATATTACAATGAGCAGTTCTTC.